The 8 T cell receptor beta chains below come from one sample, sequenced in a study of shared clonotypes between healthy human individuals. Some clones are missing from TCRdb's copy, which holds only in-frame ones; the method was immunoSEQ multiplex PCR. The sample carries about 680,000 clones, roughly 94% recorded once. The naive CD8 fraction comprised CD45RO-negative cells positively selected for CCR7 and excluded terminally differentiated effector memory CD45RA+ cells. Material: naive CD8+ T cells sorted from blood. The receptor source for this set is a man under 40 in good health.

V is TRBV10-3 and J is TRBJ2-3; D unresolved. Germline values: CDR1 ENHRY, CDR2 SYGVKD. Trimming took off 4 bases at V and 1 base at J, with 6 bases between the two ends. This CDR3 contains 13 residues. The CDR3 DNA follows: TGTGCCATCAGTGGGAAGGGCACAGATACGCAGTATTTT. Translated: CAISGKGTDTQYF.

The chain uses TRBV19 and TRBJ2-5, with 12 bases matching TRBD2. Germline V gene data show CDR1 as LNHDA and CDR2 as SQIVND (reference sequence). Trimming removed 5 bases from V and 2 bases from J; junction bases left unmatched: 3. The CDR3 is 15 amino acids. The CDR3 region has the DNA TGTGCCAGTAGTTGGACTAGCGGGGCACAAGAGACCCAGTACTTC. It specifies CASSWTSGAQETQYF.

The CDR3 reads CASSLWVEGTEAFF. The CDR3 DNA reads TGTGCCAGCAGTTTATGGGTCGAGGGCACTGAAGCTTTCTTT. V and J are TRBV27 and TRBJ1-1; no clear D gene. V was trimmed by 1 base and J by 4 bases, leaving 10 bases between them. CDR3 length: 14 amino acids. CDR1 and CDR2 (germline): MNHEY, SMNVEV (reference sequence).

The chain has TRBV29-1 and TRBJ2-7, with 7 bases aligning to TRBD1. The length of the CDR3 is 16 residues. Germline V gives CDR1 SQVTM, CDR2 ANQGSEA. V shed 0 bases and J 3 bases; nucleotides not matched to a gene: 11. In DNA form, the CDR3 reads TGCAGCGTTGAAGACCGAACGACAGGGAACGACTACGAGCAGTACTTC. Protein product: CSVEDRTTGNDYEQYF.

The chain uses TRBV25-1 and TRBJ2-7; D is unresolved. V lost 2 bases to trimming and J lost 0 bases, with 14 bases between them. The CDR3 loop spans 16 amino acids. CDR1 MGHDK and CDR2 SYGVNS come from the germline V gene. Written as DNA, the CDR3 is TGTGCCAGCAGTGAAGAGGAACCCGCATTCTCCTACGAGCAGTACTTC. Translated, it gives CASSEEEPAFSYEQYF.

In DNA, the CDR3 is TGTGCCACGACAGGGGCAAGGGCAGATACGCAGTATTTT. Translated, it gives CATTGARADTQYF. The V and J genes are TRBV7-9 and TRBJ2-3; 8 bases line up with TRBD1. The V gene's germline CDR1 is SEHNR and CDR2 FQNEAQ (reference sequence). The CDR3 totals 13 residues. V was pared by 10 bases and J by 4 bases, with 7 bases of the junction left unmatched.

V usage is TRBV6-5 and J usage is TRBJ2-7; D perhaps matches TRBD1 (7 bases). The CDR3 totals 15 residues. Germline values: CDR1 MNHEY, CDR2 SVGAGI. The V and J ends lost 5 bases and 2 bases respectively, with 16 bases between them. CDR3 amino acids: CASSPRQGLAYEQYF. Written as DNA, the CDR3 is TGTGCCAGCAGTCCGCGACAGGGACTTGCCTACGAGCAGTACTTC.

This clone has just a few counts. This sequence joins TRBV7-8 and TRBJ2-5; TRBD2 matches at 7 bases. There are 16 residues in the CDR3. V lost 5 bases to trimming and J lost 5 bases; unmatched junction nucleotides: 14. Germline V CDR1 and CDR2: SGHVS, FQNEAQ. CDR3 coding DNA: TGTGCCAGCAGCCACCTTCTAGCGGACCTCCGGGAGACCCAGTACTTC. Its translation: CASSHLLADLRETQYF.